These 22 T cell receptor beta chains were sequenced from one sample in a study of T cell repertoires in cytomegalovirus infection (dated by TCRdb to the late 2010s). What this sample's treatment or condition label stands for: in vitro stimulation with specific CMV peptide epitopes to enrich CMV-specific T cells. Sequenced on an Illumina HiSeq 1500. TCRdb reworked the public reads: Q25 trimming with fastp, MiXCR clone assembly, productive beta chains retained. Every CDR3 protein is listed once, alongside the most common genes and DNA of its rows. This sample holds approximately 1,000,000 distinct CDR3 sequences; approximately 31% were observed only once. Clones ranked in the top ten supply roughly 13% of the sample. Their antigen targets remain unknown. The specimen was cultured CD8+ T cells from PBMCs, collected from culture after CMV antigen stimulation. These receptors came from a human donor in good health (CMV status not recorded). Some clones in this sample may be carry-over from other donors' samples.

The chain is built from TRBV12-3 or TRBV12-4 and TRBJ1-5; unclear D gene. V was pared by 7 bases and J by 6 bases, with 16 bases between. CDR3 length: 14 amino acids. CDR3 DNA sequence: TGTGCCAGCACCGGAGGGAGTTTCGGTCAGCCCCAGCATTTT. It specifies CASTGGSFGQPQHF.

The chain carries TRBV24-1 and TRBJ2-3, with TRBD1 as a possible D gene (6 bases). The CDR3 contains 14 residues. Trimming pared 5 bases from V and 4 bases from J, leaving 12 bases between. CDR1 is KGHDR, CDR2 SFDVKD, per germline. CDR3 nucleotide sequence: TGTGCCACCAGTGCAGGGGCTTCGGCAGATACGCAGTATTTT. Protein product: CATSAGASADTQYF.

This clonotype was counted between two and nine times. This chain joins TRBV12-3 or TRBV12-4 and TRBJ1-3; D is unclear. The CDR3 is 16 residues long. Between the trimmed V and J ends, which lost 2 bases and 0 bases, there was a span of 11 bases. The CDR3: CASSLSSRSSGNTIYF. CDR3 nucleotide sequence: TGTGCCAGCAGTTTAAGTAGCCGGTCCTCTGGAAACACCATATATTTT.

V gene TRBV5-1 combines with J gene TRBJ2-1; TRBD2 matches 8 bases. Per the germline V gene, CDR1 is SGHRS and CDR2 is YFSETQ. The CDR3 consists of 16 residues. V was clipped by 0 bases and J by 4 bases; unmatched bases: 6. The CDR3 region is CASSLAGGGMYNEQFF. The DNA for the CDR3 is TGCGCCAGCAGCTTGGCCGGGGGGGGGATGTACAATGAGCAGTTCTTC.

The chain couples TRBV19 to TRBJ1-5; a weak D match, TRBD1 (6 bases). There are 16 residues in the CDR3. V lost 2 bases to trimming and J lost 6 bases, with 17 bases between them. Germline V gives CDR1 LNHDA, CDR2 SQIVND (reference sequence). The CDR3 DNA sequence: TGTGCCAGTAGTATAATGGGGGTCGGGGGCCGTCAGCCCCAGCATTTT. Protein sequence: CASSIMGVGGRQPQHF.

This chain joins TRBV29-1 and TRBJ1-2; D is undetermined. Germline V gives CDR1 SQVTM, CDR2 ANQGSEA. The CDR3 covers 11 residues. The V gene lost 3 bases and the J gene lost 4 bases, with 6 bases spanning the gap. CDR3 DNA: TGCAGCGTTGATCAGCCCTATGGCTACACCTTC. Protein product: CSVDQPYGYTF.

This chain links TRBV15 with TRBJ2-1; D is unresolved. The CDR3 spans 16 residues. Germline V lookup: CDR1 LNHNV, CDR2 YYDKDF (reference sequence). Deletions cut 5 bases from V and 3 bases from J, with 17 bases between. Written as DNA, the CDR3 is TGTGCCACCAGCTTCGGGCTTAACCCCCTCTACAATGAGCAGTTCTTC. This sequence encodes CATSFGLNPLYNEQFF.

The CDR3 spells CASSPGARQGITEAFF. The CDR3 coding sequence is TGTGCCAGCAGCCCCGGAGCCAGACAGGGAATTACTGAAGCTTTCTTT. This chain connects TRBV7-6 to TRBJ1-1; TRBD1 aligns across 7 bases. Germline CDR1 SGHVS, CDR2 FNYEAQ. This CDR3 is built from 16 residues. J lost 5 bases, V lost 5 bases, and 14 bases had no gene match.

For this clonotype: A much larger clone differs by one base, so this may be a read error. The gene calls are TRBV12-3 or TRBV12-4 and TRBJ2-5, with D possibly being TRBD2 (6 bases). The CDR3 length is 18 residues. In DNA, the CDR3 is TGTACCAGCAGTTCATCCTCGTCTAGCGCCGATGGGGGAGAGACCCAGTACTTC. It is translated as CTSSSSSSSADGGETQYF.

This clonotype was detected only a few times. The gene calls are TRBV25-1 and TRBJ1-2; D is possibly TRBD1 (5 bases). The CDR3 spans 14 residues. Germline V gene sequence: CDR1 MGHDK, CDR2 SYGVNS. Trimming stripped 2 bases from V and 7 bases from J, with 14 bases between. This CDR3 reads CASSEAGTGSGYTF. CDR3 in DNA: TGTGCCAGCAGTGAAGCAGGGACGGGCTCTGGCTACACCTTC.

J is TRBJ1-1 and V is TRBV15; D is unclear. CDR1 and CDR2 (germline): LNHNV, YYDKDF (reference sequence). Trimming left V 3 bases short and J 4 bases short, with 9 bases between. The CDR3 consists of 13 residues. The CDR3 protein is CATSSGIGTEAFF. DNA for the CDR3: TGTGCCACCAGCAGTGGGATTGGCACTGAAGCTTTCTTT.

The chain combines TRBV10-2 with TRBJ1-1, with D unclear. The germline V gene encodes CDR1 WSHSY and CDR2 SAAADI. Trimming cost V 2 bases and J 4 bases, with 11 bases left between them. This CDR3 has 14 residues. This chain's CDR3 is CASSEGLTRTEAFF. The CDR3 region has the DNA TGCGCCAGCAGTGAGGGATTGACTCGCACTGAAGCTTTCTTT.

The chain recombines TRBV10-3 with TRBJ2-7, with D perhaps matching TRBD2 (5 bases). The CDR3 spans 15 residues. Germline V gene data show CDR1 as ENHRY and CDR2 as SYGVKD. The ends were cut back, 2 bases at V and 6 bases at J, with 17 bases in the middle. The CDR3 DNA reads TGTGCCATCAGTGAGAGTGGGATGGAGGACTCCGAGCAGTACTTC. Its protein product is CAISESGMEDSEQYF.

The V gene is TRBV5-1, the J gene TRBJ1-1; TRBD1 aligns across 8 bases. V lost 3 bases, J lost 5 bases, and 9 bases stayed unmatched. This CDR3 is built from 15 residues. Germline CDR1 SGHRS, CDR2 YFSETQ. Written as DNA, the CDR3 is TGCGCCAGCAGCTCACCACAGGGGGTAATAACTGAAGCTTTCTTT. Encoded protein: CASSSPQGVITEAFF.

This clonotype was seen many times. The rearrangement joins TRBV7-2 to TRBJ2-1; no reliable D call. The V gene lost 6 bases and the J gene lost 6 bases, with 15 bases spanning the gap. CDR3 length: 14 amino acids. Looked up from germline, CDR1 is SGHTA and CDR2 is FQGNSA. The CDR3 region has the DNA TGTGCCAGCAGTTCTCATGGGTGGGGCAATGAGCAGTTCTTC. Amino acid sequence: CASSSHGWGNEQFF.

This clonotype appeared a few times. The chain carries TRBV6-1 and TRBJ1-1; D perhaps matches TRBD1 (6 bases). The CDR3 spans 16 residues. Trimming left V 4 bases short and J 7 bases short, with 22 bases between. Per the germline V gene, CDR1 is MNHNS and CDR2 is SASEGT. CDR3 bases: TGTGCCAGCAGTGCCAGGGGATCCGGGAGGGACTTTGAAGCTTTCTTT. This translates into CASSARGSGRDFEAFF.

The chain combines TRBV7-6 with TRBJ2-1; weak D call: TRBD1 (6 bases). Germline lookup yields CDR1 SGHVS and CDR2 FNYEAQ. V dropped 2 bases and J dropped 4 bases, with 15 bases sitting between them. The CDR3 is 16 residues long. The CDR3 DNA sequence: TGTGCCAGCAGCTTACGAACAGGGAGCGGTTACAATGAGCAGTTCTTC. Its protein is CASSLRTGSGYNEQFF.

This clonotype was picked up a small number of times. The J gene is TRBJ1-1, the V gene TRBV19; tentative D call: TRBD1 (5 bases). Germline V gene sequence: CDR1 LNHDA, CDR2 SQIVND (reference sequence). V lost 4 bases, J lost 8 bases, and 14 bases lay in between. This CDR3 is 13 amino acids long. The CDR3 spells CASSTGSLAEAFF. In nucleotides, the CDR3 is TGTGCCAGTAGTACAGGGAGTCTTGCGGAAGCTTTCTTT.

This rearrangement joins TRBV6-2 or TRBV6-3 to TRBJ2-1; tentative D call: TRBD1 (5 bases). CDR1 is MNHEY and CDR2 is SVGEGT in the germline V gene. V shed 1 base and J shed 3 bases, with 10 bases lying between them. CDR3 size: 15 residues. CDR3 region: CASSYLPGIYNEQFF. The CDR3 nucleotides read TGTGCCAGCAGTTACTTGCCAGGGATCTACAATGAGCAGTTCTTC.

The J gene is TRBJ2-3, the V gene TRBV24-1; D may match TRBD1 or TRBD2 (6 bases each). The V end was cut by 7 bases, the J end by 1 base, with 14 bases between. The CDR3 runs 15 residues. Germline-derived CDR1 and CDR2 are KGHDR and SFDVKD. This chain's CDR3 is CATSLGGRGTDTQYF. The CDR3 nucleotides are TGTGCCACCAGCCTCGGGGGCCGCGGCACAGATACGCAGTATTTT.

This clonotype has only a few counts. The CDR3 nucleotides read TGTGCCAGCAGTCCGGACCACGAGCAGTACTTC. It specifies CASSPDHEQYF. This rearrangement joins TRBV12-3 or TRBV12-4 to TRBJ2-7, with D uncertain. This CDR3 is built from 11 residues. Deletions cut 5 bases from V and 5 bases from J, with 7 bases between.

This clonotype was seen a few times. V is TRBV27 and J is TRBJ2-5, with 11 bases matching TRBD1. V lost 5 bases and J lost 2; bases outside the gene matches: 4. This CDR3 is 15 amino acids long. Germline V gives CDR1 MNHEY, CDR2 SMNVEV (reference sequence). The CDR3 is CASSGRDRGQETQYF. The CDR3 coding sequence is TGTGCCAGCAGTGGGCGGGACAGGGGGCAAGAGACCCAGTACTTC.